Listed here is a single T cell receptor beta chain. Germline CDR1 is LNHDA and CDR2 is SQIVND (reference sequence). This CDR3 has 13 residues. V was shortened by 3 bases and J by 4 bases, with 9 bases between the two germline ends. Some clones are missing from TCRdb's copy, which holds only in-frame ones; the method was immunoSEQ multiplex PCR. The table includes 65,000 to 85,000 clones, 88% detected once. These data come from a study of blood T cell repertoires in COVID-19. This chain joins TRBV19 and TRBJ2-5; D gene unclear. What was sequenced was peripheral blood. The receptor's source is a human donor in a cohort sampled during active COVID-19. CDR3 residues: CASSIRVGETQYF. In DNA, the CDR3 is TGTGCCAGTAGTATTCGGGTGGGAGAGACCCAGTACTTC.